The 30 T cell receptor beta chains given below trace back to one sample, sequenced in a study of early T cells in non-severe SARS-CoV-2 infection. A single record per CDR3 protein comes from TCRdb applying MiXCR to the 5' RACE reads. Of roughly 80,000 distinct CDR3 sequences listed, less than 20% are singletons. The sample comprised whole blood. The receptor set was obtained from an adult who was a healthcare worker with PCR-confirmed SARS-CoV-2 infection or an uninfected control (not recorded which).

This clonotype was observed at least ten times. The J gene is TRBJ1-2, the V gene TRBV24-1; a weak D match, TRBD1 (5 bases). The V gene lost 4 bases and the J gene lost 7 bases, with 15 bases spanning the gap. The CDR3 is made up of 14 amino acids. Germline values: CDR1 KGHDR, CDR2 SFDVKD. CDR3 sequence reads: CATSDLRDGAGYTF. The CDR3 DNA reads TGTGCCACCAGTGACCTGAGGGACGGGGCTGGCTACACCTTC.

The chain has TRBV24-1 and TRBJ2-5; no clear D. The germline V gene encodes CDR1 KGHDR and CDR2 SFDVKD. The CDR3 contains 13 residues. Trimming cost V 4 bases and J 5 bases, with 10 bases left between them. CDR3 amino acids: CATSDADGETQYF. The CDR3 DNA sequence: TGTGCCACCAGTGACGCCGATGGGGAGACCCAGTACTTC.

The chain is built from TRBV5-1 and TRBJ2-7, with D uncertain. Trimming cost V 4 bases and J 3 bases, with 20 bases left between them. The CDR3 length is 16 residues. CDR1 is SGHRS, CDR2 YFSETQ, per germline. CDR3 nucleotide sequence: TGCGCCAGCAGCAAGGAAGACACCCCGGGCATCTACGAGCAGTACTTC. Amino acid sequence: CASSKEDTPGIYEQYF. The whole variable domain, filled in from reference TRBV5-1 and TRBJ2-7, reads KAGVTQTPRYLIKTRGQQVTLSCSPISGHRSVSWYQQTPGQGLQFLFEYFSETQRNKGNFPGRFSGRQFSNSRSEMNVSTLELGDSALYLCASSKEDTPGIYEQYFGPGTRLTVT.

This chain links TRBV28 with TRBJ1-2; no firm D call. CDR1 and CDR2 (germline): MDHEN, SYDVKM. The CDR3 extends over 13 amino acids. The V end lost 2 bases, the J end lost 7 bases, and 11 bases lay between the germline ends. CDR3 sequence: CASSLRPPGGYTF. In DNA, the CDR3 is TGTGCCAGCAGTTTAAGGCCCCCGGGTGGCTACACCTTC.

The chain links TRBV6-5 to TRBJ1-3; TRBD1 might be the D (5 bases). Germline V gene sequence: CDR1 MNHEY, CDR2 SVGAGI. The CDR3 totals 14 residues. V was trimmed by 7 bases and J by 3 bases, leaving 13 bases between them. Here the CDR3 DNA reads TGTGCCAGCATTCCCCCGGGGGTTGGAAACACCATATATTTT. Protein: CASIPPGVGNTIYF.

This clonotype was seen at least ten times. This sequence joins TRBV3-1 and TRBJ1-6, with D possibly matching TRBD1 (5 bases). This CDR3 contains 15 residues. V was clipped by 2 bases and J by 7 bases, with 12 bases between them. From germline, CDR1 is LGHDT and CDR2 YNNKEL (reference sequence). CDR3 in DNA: TGTGCCAGCAGCCAACGGAGGGGTAACAATTCACCCCTCCACTTT. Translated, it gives CASSQRRGNNSPLHF.

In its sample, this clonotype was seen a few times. The CDR3 protein is CASSESGSAGELFF. CDR3 DNA sequence: TGCGCCAGCAGTGAGTCGGGGTCTGCCGGGGAGCTGTTTTTT. The chain recombines TRBV10-1 with TRBJ2-2, with D uncertain. V shed 0 bases and J shed 6 bases, with 8 bases lying between them. This CDR3 is built from 14 residues. Germline CDR1 reads WNHNN; CDR2 reads SYGVQD (reference sequence).

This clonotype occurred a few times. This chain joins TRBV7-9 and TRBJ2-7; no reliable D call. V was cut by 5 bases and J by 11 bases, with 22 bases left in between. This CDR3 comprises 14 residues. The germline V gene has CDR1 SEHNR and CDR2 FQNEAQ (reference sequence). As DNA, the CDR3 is TGTGCCAGCAGCAAAGGTCATGGCACCGAAAGGAAGTACTTC. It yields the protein CASSKGHGTERKYF.

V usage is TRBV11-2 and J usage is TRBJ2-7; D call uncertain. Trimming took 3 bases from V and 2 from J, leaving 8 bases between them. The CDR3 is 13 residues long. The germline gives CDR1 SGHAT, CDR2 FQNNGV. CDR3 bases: TGTGCCAGCAGCTTGACGGCAACCTACGAGCAGTACTTC. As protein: CASSLTATYEQYF.

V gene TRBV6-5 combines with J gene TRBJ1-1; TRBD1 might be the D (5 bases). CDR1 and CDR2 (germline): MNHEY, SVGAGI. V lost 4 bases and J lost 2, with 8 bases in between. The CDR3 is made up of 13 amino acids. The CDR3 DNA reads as TGTGCCAGCAGTTGGGACGGTAACACTGAAGCTTTCTTT. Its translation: CASSWDGNTEAFF.

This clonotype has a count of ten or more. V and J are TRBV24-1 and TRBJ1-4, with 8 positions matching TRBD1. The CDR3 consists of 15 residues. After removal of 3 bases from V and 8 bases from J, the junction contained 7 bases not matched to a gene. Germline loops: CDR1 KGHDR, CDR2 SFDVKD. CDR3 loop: CATSDPAPGGEKLFF. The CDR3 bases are TGTGCCACCAGTGATCCCGCTCCAGGGGGCGAAAAACTGTTTTTT.

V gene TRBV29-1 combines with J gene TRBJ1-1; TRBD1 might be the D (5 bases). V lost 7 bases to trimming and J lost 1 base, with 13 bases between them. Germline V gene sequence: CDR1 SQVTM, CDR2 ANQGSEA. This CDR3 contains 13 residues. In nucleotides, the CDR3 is TGCAGCGCTTGGGGCGCTGGGAACACTGAAGCTTTCTTT. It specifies CSAWGAGNTEAFF. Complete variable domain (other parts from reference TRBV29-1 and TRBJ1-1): SAVISQKPSRDICQRGTSLTIQCQVDSQVTMMFWYRQQPGQSLTLIATANQGSEATYESGFVIDKFPISRPNLTFSTLTVSNMSPEDSSIYLCSAWGAGNTEAFFGQGTRLTVV.

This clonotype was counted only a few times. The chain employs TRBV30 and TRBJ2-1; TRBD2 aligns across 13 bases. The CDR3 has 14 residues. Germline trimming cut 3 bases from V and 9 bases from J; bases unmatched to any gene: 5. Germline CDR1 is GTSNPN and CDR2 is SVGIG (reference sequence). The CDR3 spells CAWRGLAGVGEQFF. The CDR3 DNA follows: TGTGCCTGGAGAGGACTAGCGGGAGTTGGTGAGCAGTTCTTC. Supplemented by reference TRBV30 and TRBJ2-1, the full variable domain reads SQTIHQWPATLVQPVGSPLSLECTVEGTSNPNLYWYRQAAGRGLQLLFYSVGIGQISSEVPQNLSASRPQDRQFILSSKKLLLSDSGFYLCAWRGLAGVGEQFFGPGTRLTVL.

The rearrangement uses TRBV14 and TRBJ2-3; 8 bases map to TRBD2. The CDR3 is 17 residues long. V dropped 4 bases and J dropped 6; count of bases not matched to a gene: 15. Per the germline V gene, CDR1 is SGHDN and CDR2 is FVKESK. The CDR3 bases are TGTGCCAGCAGCCCCCAGTGGCGGGGGGCTTTAATGGATACGCAGTATTTT. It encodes CASSPQWRGALMDTQYF. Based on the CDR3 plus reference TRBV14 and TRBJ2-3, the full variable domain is EAGVTQFPSHSVIEKGQTVTLRCDPISGHDNLYWYRRVMGKEIKFLLHFVKESKQDESGMPNNRFLAERTGGTYSTLKVQPAELEDSGVYFCASSPQWRGALMDTQYFGPGTRLTVL.

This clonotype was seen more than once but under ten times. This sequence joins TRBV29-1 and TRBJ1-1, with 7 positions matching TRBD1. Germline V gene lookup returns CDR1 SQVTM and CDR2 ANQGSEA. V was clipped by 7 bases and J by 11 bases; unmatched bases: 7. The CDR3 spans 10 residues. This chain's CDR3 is CSESTGKAFF. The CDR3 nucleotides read TGCAGCGAGTCGACAGGGAAGGCTTTCTTT.

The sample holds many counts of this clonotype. This CDR3 reads CASSVGPGVAYNEQFF. CDR3 DNA sequence: TGTGCCAGCAGCGTAGGTCCGGGAGTGGCCTACAATGAGCAGTTCTTC. The V and J genes are TRBV9 and TRBJ2-1; D possibly corresponds to TRBD2 (6 bases). Germline CDR1 SGDLS, CDR2 YYNGEE. Trimming stripped 0 bases from V and 2 bases from J, with 12 bases between. The CDR3 has 16 amino acids.

The CDR3 DNA is TGTGCCAGCAGTCCCAGGGTGGGCGCAGATACGCAGTATTTT. Translated, it gives CASSPRVGADTQYF. The gene calls are TRBV9 and TRBJ2-3; D is perhaps TRBD1 (5 bases). The ends were cut back, 5 bases at V and 4 bases at J, with 14 bases in the middle. The CDR3 has 14 amino acids. Germline V lookup: CDR1 SGDLS, CDR2 YYNGEE. The whole variable domain, remainder taken from reference TRBV9 and TRBJ2-3, is DSGVTQTPKHLITATGQRVTLRCSPRSGDLSVYWYQQSLDQGLQFLIQYYNGEERAKGNILERFSAQQFPDLHSELNLSSLELGDSALYFCASSPRVGADTQYFGPGTRLTVL.

The CDR3 region is CASRDRGQDTQYF. CDR3 nucleotide sequence: TGTGCCAGCAGGGACAGGGGTCAAGATACGCAGTATTTT. The rearrangement uses TRBV2 and TRBJ2-3; 9 bases match TRBD1. V gave up 6 bases and J gave up 5 bases; unmatched junction bases: 3. Germline CDR1 reads SNHLY; CDR2 reads FYNNEI. This CDR3 region has 13 residues.

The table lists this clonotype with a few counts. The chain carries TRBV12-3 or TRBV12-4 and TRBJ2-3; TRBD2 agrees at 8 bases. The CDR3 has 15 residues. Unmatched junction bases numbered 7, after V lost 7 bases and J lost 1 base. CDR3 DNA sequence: TGTGCCAGCACCACCGGGACTAGGGGCACAGATACGCAGTATTTT. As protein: CASTTGTRGTDTQYF.

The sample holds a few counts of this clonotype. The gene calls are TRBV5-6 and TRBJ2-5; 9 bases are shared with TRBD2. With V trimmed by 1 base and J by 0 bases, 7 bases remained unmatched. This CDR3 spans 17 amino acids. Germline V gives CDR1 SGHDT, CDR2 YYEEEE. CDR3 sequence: CASSLNLGLADQETQYF. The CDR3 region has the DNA TGTGCCAGCAGCTTGAACCTGGGACTAGCAGACCAAGAGACCCAGTACTTC. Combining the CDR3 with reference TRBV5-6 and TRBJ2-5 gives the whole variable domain DAGVTQSPTHLIKTRGQQVTLRCSPKSGHDTVSWYQQALGQGPQFIFQYYEEEERQRGNFPDRFSGHQFPNYSSELNVNALLLGDSALYLCASSLNLGLADQETQYFGPGTRLLVL.

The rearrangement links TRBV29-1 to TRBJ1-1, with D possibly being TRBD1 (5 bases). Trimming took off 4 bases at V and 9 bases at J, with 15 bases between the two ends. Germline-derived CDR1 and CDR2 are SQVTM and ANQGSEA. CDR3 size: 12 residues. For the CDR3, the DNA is TGCAGCGTTGCGGAGGCTGGGGGGAAAGCTTTCTTT. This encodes CSVAEAGGKAFF.

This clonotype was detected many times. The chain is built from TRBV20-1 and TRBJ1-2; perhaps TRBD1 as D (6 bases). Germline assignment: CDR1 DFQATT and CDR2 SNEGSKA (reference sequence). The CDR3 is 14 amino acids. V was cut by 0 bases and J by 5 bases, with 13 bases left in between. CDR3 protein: CSARDQGRKYGYTF. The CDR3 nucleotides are TGCAGTGCTAGAGATCAGGGGCGGAAGTATGGCTACACCTTC.

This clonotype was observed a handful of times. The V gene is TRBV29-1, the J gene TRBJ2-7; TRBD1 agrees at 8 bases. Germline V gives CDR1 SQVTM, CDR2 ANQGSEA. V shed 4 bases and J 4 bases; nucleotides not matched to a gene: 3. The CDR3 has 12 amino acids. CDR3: CSVVGQGYEQYF. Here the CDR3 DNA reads TGCAGCGTTGTAGGACAGGGATACGAGCAGTACTTC.

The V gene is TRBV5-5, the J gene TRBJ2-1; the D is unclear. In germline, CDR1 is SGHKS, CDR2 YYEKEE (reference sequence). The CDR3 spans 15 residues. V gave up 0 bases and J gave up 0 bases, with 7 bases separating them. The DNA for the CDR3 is TGTGCCAGCAGCTTGGCTTCAGGCTCCTACAATGAGCAGTTCTTC. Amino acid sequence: CASSLASGSYNEQFF.

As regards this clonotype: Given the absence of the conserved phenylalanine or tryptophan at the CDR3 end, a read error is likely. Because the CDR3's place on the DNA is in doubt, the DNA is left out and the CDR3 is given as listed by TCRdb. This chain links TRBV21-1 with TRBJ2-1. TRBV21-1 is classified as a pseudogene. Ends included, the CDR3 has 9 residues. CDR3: CASSKALQP.

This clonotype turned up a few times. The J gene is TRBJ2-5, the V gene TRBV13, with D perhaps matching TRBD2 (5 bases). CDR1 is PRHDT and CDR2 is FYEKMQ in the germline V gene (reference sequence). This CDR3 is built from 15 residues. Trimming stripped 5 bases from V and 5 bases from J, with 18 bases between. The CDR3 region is CASSRSSWGDETQYF. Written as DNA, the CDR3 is TGTGCCAGCAGCCGATCGTCCTGGGGAGACGAGACCCAGTACTTC.

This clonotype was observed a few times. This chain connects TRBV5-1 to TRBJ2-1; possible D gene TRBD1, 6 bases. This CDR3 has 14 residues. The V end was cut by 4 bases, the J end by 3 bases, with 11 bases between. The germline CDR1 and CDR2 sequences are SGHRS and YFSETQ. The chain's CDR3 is CASSPGQYYNEQFF. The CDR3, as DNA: TGCGCCAGCAGCCCCGGACAGTACTACAATGAGCAGTTCTTC.

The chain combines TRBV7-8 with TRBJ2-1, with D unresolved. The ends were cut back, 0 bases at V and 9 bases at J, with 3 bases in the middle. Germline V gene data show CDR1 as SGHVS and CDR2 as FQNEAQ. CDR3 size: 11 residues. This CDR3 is CASSLAAEQFF. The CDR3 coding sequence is TGTGCCAGCAGCTTAGCGGCTGAGCAGTTCTTC. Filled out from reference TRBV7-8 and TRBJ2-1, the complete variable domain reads GAGVSQSPRYKVAKRGQDVALRCDPISGHVSLFWYQQALGQGPEFLTYFQNEAQLDKSGLPSDRFFAERPEGSVSTLKIQRTQQEDSAVYLCASSLAAEQFFGPGTRLTVL.

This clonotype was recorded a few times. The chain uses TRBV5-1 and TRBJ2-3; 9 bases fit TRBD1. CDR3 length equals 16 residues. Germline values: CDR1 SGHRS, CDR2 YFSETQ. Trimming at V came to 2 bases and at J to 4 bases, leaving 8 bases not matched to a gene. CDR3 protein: CASSLNRGQSADTQYF. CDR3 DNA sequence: TGCGCCAGCAGCTTAAACAGGGGGCAGAGCGCAGATACGCAGTATTTT. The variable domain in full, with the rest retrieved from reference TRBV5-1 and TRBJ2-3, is KAGVTQTPRYLIKTRGQQVTLSCSPISGHRSVSWYQQTPGQGLQFLFEYFSETQRNKGNFPGRFSGRQFSNSRSEMNVSTLELGDSALYLCASSLNRGQSADTQYFGPGTRLTVL.

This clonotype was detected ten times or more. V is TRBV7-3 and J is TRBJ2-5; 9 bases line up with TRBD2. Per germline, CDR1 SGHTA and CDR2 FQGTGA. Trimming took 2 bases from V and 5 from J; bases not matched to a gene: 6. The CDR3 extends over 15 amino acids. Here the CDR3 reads CASSLGGSGSETQYF. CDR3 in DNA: TGTGCCAGCAGCTTAGGGGGTAGCGGGAGTGAGACCCAGTACTTC.